This TCR beta chain emerged from a study of human versus mouse CDR3 diversity and MHC coevolution. Broader study findings: Among all groups, most of the three human donors showed least clonal inequality.

Turning to this clone: Its cognate antigen is unknown.

The CDR3 extends over 16 amino acids. CDR1 and CDR2 from the germline V gene are MNHEY and SVGAGI. Here immunoSEQ multiplex PCR was the method, and the copy in TCRdb shows in-frame clones only, minus some. The sample holds fewer than 80,000 clones, less than 95% seen once. The chain uses TRBV6-5 and TRBJ2-5; D possibly corresponds to TRBD1 (8 bases). The J call is doubtful: the DNA matches TRBJ2-7 better. The origin of this receptor is a person aged 25 to 69 in good health. The sample comprised naive CD4+ T cells from blood. The subset: CD45RO-negative CD62L-positive naive CD4 T cells. CDR3 bases: TGTGCCAGCAGTTACTCGGGGGGGACAGGTTTTTACGAGCAGTACTTC. Its translation: CASSYSGGTGFYEQYF.